Presented here are 18 T cell receptor beta chains from one specimen sequenced in a study of blood T cell repertoires in COVID-19. Libraries were prepared by immunoSEQ multiplex PCR; TCRdb keeps only in-frame clonotypes and omits some of them. Among a few hundred thousand clones listed, about 90% were seen once. Sequenced input: PBMCs or T cells enriched from blood (not recorded which). Receptors were obtained from a woman in her twenties or thirties who had recovered from COVID-19.

The rearrangement uses TRBV2 and TRBJ2-2; D ambiguous. Germline CDR1 reads SNHLY; CDR2 reads FYNNEI. This CDR3 comprises 15 residues. V lost 7 bases and J lost 4, with 16 bases in between. CDR3 nucleotide sequence: TGTGCCAGCAATCGAGCTCCAGGCCCCACCGGGGAGCTGTTTTTT. This gives the protein CASNRAPGPTGELFF. Combining the CDR3 with reference TRBV2 and TRBJ2-2 gives the whole variable domain EPEVTQTPSHQVTQMGQEVILRCVPISNHLYFYWYRQILGQKVEFLVSFYNNEISEKSEIFDDQFSVERPDGSNFTLKIRSTKLEDSAMYFCASNRAPGPTGELFFGEGSRLTVL.

The chain is built from TRBV28 and TRBJ2-6; a weak D match, TRBD1 (6 bases). CDR3 length: 17 amino acids. Per the germline V gene, CDR1 is MDHEN and CDR2 is SYDVKM. V lost 2 bases and J lost 1, with 12 bases in between. This CDR3 is CASSLTGLLSGANVLTF. The CDR3 DNA reads TGTGCCAGCAGTTTAACAGGGTTACTATCTGGGGCCAACGTCCTGACTTTC.

This clone was seen only a few times. The chain links TRBV2 to TRBJ1-2; 7 positions match TRBD1. This CDR3 has 14 amino acids. The J segment lost 3 bases and the V segment lost 1 base, leaving 2 bases of the junction unmatched. CDR1 and CDR2 (germline): SNHLY, FYNNEI. CDR3 nucleotides: TGTGCCAGCAGTGAAGAGGGGGCAGACTATGGCTACACCTTC. Its protein product is CASSEEGADYGYTF. The full variable domain, with the rest looked up from reference TRBV2 and TRBJ1-2, is EPEVTQTPSHQVTQMGQEVILRCVPISNHLYFYWYRQILGQKVEFLVSFYNNEISEKSEIFDDQFSVERPDGSNFTLKIRSTKLEDSAMYFCASSEEGADYGYTFGSGTRLTVV.

In its sample, this clone was seen a few times. This chain joins TRBV20-1 and TRBJ1-1; the D is unclear. This CDR3 contains 10 residues. From germline, CDR1 is DFQATT and CDR2 SNEGSKA (reference sequence). The ends were cut back, 6 bases at V and 7 bases at J, with 9 bases in the middle. The CDR3 nucleotides are TGCAGTGCCCGGGATCTTGAAGCTTTCTTT. Translated, it gives CSARDLEAFF.

The genes are TRBV6-5 and TRBJ1-2; the match to TRBD1 covers 7 bases. The CDR3 has 15 amino acids. The junction had 11 bases not matched to a gene; V was cut back by 2 bases and J by 8 bases. Germline V CDR1 and CDR2: MNHEY, SVGAGI. CDR3 sequence (DNA): TGTGCCAGCAGTTACAGAGGACAGGACGGTGGGGGCTACACCTTC. The encoded protein is CASSYRGQDGGGYTF.

This rearrangement joins TRBV18 to TRBJ1-5; the D is unclear. Between the trimmed V and J ends, which lost 2 bases and 6 bases, there was a span of 14 bases. CDR1 and CDR2 (germline): KGHSH, LQKENI. CDR3 length equals 15 residues. This CDR3 is CASSPEMRDGQPQHF. The CDR3 nucleotides read TGTGCCAGCTCACCAGAAATGAGGGATGGTCAGCCCCAGCATTTT.

The CDR3 sequence: CASNHRQAMNTEAFF. The CDR3 nucleotides are TGTGCCAGCAACCACCGCCAGGCCATGAACACTGAAGCTTTCTTT. The J gene is TRBJ1-1, the V gene TRBV3-1 (or the pseudogene TRBV3-2); no firm D call. From germline, CDR1 is LGHDT and CDR2 YNNKEL (reference sequence). The CDR3 is 15 amino acids. Trimming cost V 7 bases and J 0 bases, with 15 bases left between them.

The J gene is TRBJ1-5, the V gene TRBV5-1, with a weak D call TRBD1 (6 bases). Trimming removed 0 bases at V and 0 bases at J, with 7 bases between. The CDR3 contains 15 residues. In germline, CDR1 is SGHRS, CDR2 YFSETQ. The CDR3 sequence is CASSLDRDSNQPQHF. CDR3 coding DNA: TGCGCCAGCAGCTTGGACAGGGATAGCAATCAGCCCCAGCATTTT.

This chain uses TRBV19 with TRBJ2-7, with a tentative D call TRBD2 (5 bases). Germline CDR1 and CDR2: LNHDA and SQIVND (reference sequence). The CDR3 contains 14 residues. V was clipped by 5 bases and J by 3 bases, with 14 bases between them. The CDR3 bases are TGTGCCAGTAGTCCTAGACTAAAGGGCTACGAGCAGTACTTC. Protein product: CASSPRLKGYEQYF.

V and J are TRBV19 and TRBJ2-7; the D gene is possibly TRBD1 (6 bases). CDR1 is LNHDA and CDR2 is SQIVND in the germline V gene (reference sequence). V was clipped by 8 bases and J by 6 bases, with 17 bases between them. The CDR3 totals 13 residues. Here the CDR3 reads CASLGTTGGEQYF. The CDR3 DNA reads TGTGCCAGTTTGGGGACGACAGGAGGCGAGCAGTACTTC.

For this clone: Additional DNA sequences in this sample encode the identical CDR3. CDR3 residues: CASSQDPPGGGRDTQYF. The CDR3 DNA is TGTGCCAGCAGCCAAGATCCTCCGGGAGGAGGGAGGGATACGCAGTATTTT. The rearrangement links TRBV3-1 (or the pseudogene TRBV3-2) to TRBJ2-3; TRBD2 matches at 7 bases. The CDR3 spans 17 residues. V shed 0 bases, J shed 6 bases, and the junction held 12 bases outside the gene matches. CDR1 is LGHDT and CDR2 is YNNKEL in the germline V gene (reference sequence).

The chain is built from TRBV28 and TRBJ1-6, with no clear D. The V gene lost 5 bases and the J gene lost 9 bases, with 23 bases spanning the gap. Germline CDR1 is MDHEN and CDR2 is SYDVKM. This CDR3 contains 17 residues. In DNA, the CDR3 is TGTGCCAGCAGTATTATGACCACAGCAGCATTGGGTTCACCCCTCCACTTT. Protein sequence: CASSIMTTAALGSPLHF.

This clone has just a few counts. The gene calls are TRBV11-2 and TRBJ2-3; 8 positions agree with TRBD2. The V segment lost 3 bases and the J segment 6 bases; nucleotides outside the gene matches: 8. The CDR3 contains 15 residues. Per germline, CDR1 SGHAT and CDR2 FQNNGV. In nucleotides, the CDR3 is TGTGCCAGCAGCTTCGGCCGGGGGGGACCGGATACGCAGTATTTT. Protein sequence: CASSFGRGGPDTQYF.

This clone was seen a single time. The J gene is TRBJ1-1, the V gene TRBV7-9; TRBD1 agrees at 8 bases. The germline CDR1 and CDR2 sequences are SEHNR and FQNEAQ (reference sequence). This CDR3 contains 16 residues. J lost 0 bases, V lost 5 bases, and 8 bases had no gene match. The CDR3 reads CASSPRGDRMNTEAFF. Written as DNA, the CDR3 is TGTGCCAGCAGCCCCCGAGGGGACAGGATGAACACTGAAGCTTTCTTT.

Only a few counts were recorded for this clone. The chain joins TRBV7-9 to TRBJ2-7; D might be TRBD1 (6 bases). V was shortened by 5 bases and J by 7 bases, with 15 bases between the two germline ends. From germline, CDR1 is SEHNR and CDR2 FQNEAQ (reference sequence). This CDR3 comprises 13 residues. The CDR3 is CASSRDNVWEQYF. Here the CDR3 DNA reads TGTGCCAGCAGCCGGGACAATGTATGGGAGCAGTACTTC. The whole variable domain, filled in from reference TRBV7-9 and TRBJ2-7, reads DTGVSQNPRHKITKRGQNVTFRCDPISEHNRLYWYRQTLGQGPEFLTYFQNEAQLEKSRLLSDRFSAERPKGSFSTLEIQRTEQGDSAMYLCASSRDNVWEQYFGPGTRLTVT.

V is TRBV3-1 (or the pseudogene TRBV3-2) and J is TRBJ2-1; TRBD2 is a possible D gene (6 bases). The CDR3 covers 13 residues. Germline CDR1 reads LGHDT; CDR2 reads YNNKEL (reference sequence). V lost 10 bases to trimming and J lost 2 bases, with 12 bases between them. CDR3 nucleotide sequence: TGTGCCACCTCTAGCGTGGCCTACAATGAGCAGTTCTTC. Amino acid sequence: CATSSVAYNEQFF.

The genes are TRBV18 and TRBJ2-5; possible D gene TRBD1, 5 bases. V lost 6 bases to trimming and J lost 5 bases, with 19 bases between them. Per germline, CDR1 KGHSH and CDR2 LQKENI. This CDR3 region has 15 residues. The CDR3, as DNA: TGTGCCAGCTCTAACGAGCCGACAGTAGAGGAGACCCAGTACTTC. Translated, it gives CASSNEPTVEETQYF.

J is TRBJ1-3 and V is TRBV6-6, with unresolved D. The CDR3 is 14 amino acids. Trimming took off 2 bases at V and 1 base at J, with 6 bases between the two ends. Germline V lookup: CDR1 MNHNY, CDR2 SVGAGI (reference sequence). This CDR3 reads CASSYEDSGNTIYF. The CDR3 DNA sequence: TGTGCCAGCAGTTACGAGGATTCTGGAAACACCATATATTTT.